These T cell receptor beta chains were read from a single sample in a study of identical twins. Via MiXCR, TCRdb re-called the 5' RACE reads, giving one row per CDR3 protein. The data hold 450,000 to 650,000 distinct CDR3 sequences, with roughly 15% observed a single time. These data were also reused for a study on yellow fever vaccine responses in identical twins.

The source material was CD4+ T cells sorted from blood. The receptors were gathered from a woman in her late teens or twenties in good health. The CDR3 runs from the conserved cysteine through the conserved F or W. A D gene is named only where the DNA matches it firmly. Clone size, where shown, is once, few, many, or a class for clones that have expanded.

CDR3aa: CASKDSGSVGEQYF
abundance: few
d_gene: TRBD2
v_gene: TRBV3-1

CDR3aa: CASSFRLSGNRLRNEQYF
abundance: NA
d_gene: NA
v_gene: TRBV7-2

CDR3aa: CASSLEARGSGPFF
abundance: NA
d_gene: TRBD1
v_gene: TRBV5-1

CDR3aa: CASSLAGSGSSYEQYF
abundance: many
d_gene: TRBD2
v_gene: TRBV5-1

CDR3aa: CASSNRGGADTQYF
abundance: NA
d_gene: TRBD1
v_gene: TRBV6-5

CDR3aa: CSTRRTNQPQHF
abundance: few
d_gene: NA
v_gene: TRBV20-1

CDR3aa: CSVAGGPGETQYF
abundance: few
d_gene: TRBD2
v_gene: TRBV20-1

CDR3aa: CASSPTLRRVNEAFF
abundance: many
d_gene: NA
v_gene: TRBV5-1

CDR3aa: CASSARTGAFF
abundance: NA
d_gene: TRBD1
v_gene: TRBV12-3/TRBV12-4

CDR3aa: CASSSGGSTDTQYF
abundance: many
d_gene: NA
v_gene: TRBV5-1

CDR3aa: CASSEAGSRLSGELFF
abundance: NA
d_gene: NA
v_gene: TRBV2

CDR3aa: CASSQGRDRQETQYF
abundance: NA
d_gene: NA
v_gene: TRBV4-1

CDR3aa: CSVELMGETQYF
abundance: many
d_gene: NA
v_gene: TRBV29-1

CDR3aa: CASSPDGTGNYEQYF
abundance: few
d_gene: NA
v_gene: TRBV28

CDR3aa: CSVEQGANEQFF
abundance: few
d_gene: TRBD1
v_gene: TRBV29-1

CDR3aa: CSAREGLANTGELFF
abundance: few
d_gene: NA
v_gene: TRBV20-1

CDR3aa: CASSLVDFLTDTQYF
abundance: few
d_gene: NA
v_gene: TRBV5-1

CDR3aa: CSAQNPTSGGSYEQYF
abundance: few
d_gene: TRBD2
v_gene: TRBV20-1

CDR3aa: CASSPTYGGSGNTIYF
abundance: few
d_gene: NA
v_gene: TRBV4-1

CDR3aa: CATSDSPKDEQYF
abundance: few
d_gene: NA
v_gene: TRBV24-1

CDR3aa: CSVQTGGRNEKLFF
abundance: few
d_gene: TRBD1
v_gene: TRBV29-1

CDR3aa: CASRIKTSGRNPGELFF
abundance: few
d_gene: TRBD2
v_gene: TRBV28

CDR3aa: CASSQSGETQYF
abundance: NA
d_gene: NA
v_gene: TRBV3-1

CDR3aa: CSGRRSGNTEAFF
abundance: NA
d_gene: NA
v_gene: TRBV20-1

CDR3aa: CASSQSRGTSGYNEQFF
abundance: once
d_gene: TRBD2
v_gene: TRBV16

CDR3aa: CAISASSYEQYF
abundance: NA
d_gene: NA
v_gene: TRBV10-3

CDR3aa: CASSDPAANTGELFF
abundance: few
d_gene: NA
v_gene: TRBV10-1

CDR3aa: CASSLVAGDFKNIQYF
abundance: few
d_gene: TRBD2
v_gene: TRBV5-1

CDR3aa: CSSREIDTQYF
abundance: few
d_gene: NA
v_gene: TRBV29-1

CDR3aa: CSVARDNYYEQYF
abundance: NA
d_gene: NA
v_gene: TRBV29-1

CDR3aa: CASRKTNYGYTF
abundance: few
d_gene: NA
v_gene: TRBV25-1

CDR3aa: CASSLSPMHRNTGELFF
abundance: many
d_gene: NA
v_gene: TRBV7-8

CDR3aa: CASSYSGFYGYTF
abundance: few
d_gene: NA
v_gene: TRBV6-5

CDR3aa: CSARGTSGVYEQYF
abundance: NA
d_gene: TRBD2
v_gene: TRBV20-1

CDR3aa: CASTVGTDSSPLHF
abundance: few
d_gene: NA
v_gene: TRBV12-3/TRBV12-4

CDR3aa: CASSEKEGPYTEAFF
abundance: NA
d_gene: NA
v_gene: TRBV6-1

CDR3aa: CASSRTRRETQYF
abundance: few
d_gene: TRBD2
v_gene: TRBV28

CDR3aa: CASSELGLDAGELFF
abundance: NA
d_gene: NA
v_gene: TRBV6-1

CDR3aa: CASSDPAGAYNEQFF
abundance: NA
d_gene: TRBD2
v_gene: TRBV2

CDR3aa: CASNHRGNQETQYF
abundance: NA
d_gene: TRBD1
v_gene: TRBV12-3/TRBV12-4